This T cell receptor (beta chain) comes out of a study of T cells in Graves' hyperthyroidism and ophthalmopathy. Study-level results: A 13 V-J model separated ophthalmopathy from stable hyperthyroidism.

Any patient presenting with uncontrolled infection, other autoimmune disease, pregnancy or lactation was left out. The TCR beta CDR3 regions underwent amplification using RNA transcripts as the source. During a first-round RT-PCR of the TCR CDR3, the HTBI primer set was used. Each CDR3 protein is one row after TCRdb ran MiXCR on the multiplex PCR reads. Among about 290,000 distinct CDR3 sequences, 16% were seen once, and the ten largest hold around 35%. In germline, CDR1 is SNHLY, CDR2 FYNNEI. This CDR3 has 13 residues. Trimming stripped 7 bases from V and 2 bases from J, with 9 bases between. This clonotype was found many times. As yet, its antigen is unknown.

The chain joins TRBV2 to TRBJ2-1, with D tentatively TRBD2 (6 bases). The TCR was taken from a young man with Graves' hyperthyroidism. The sequencing input was blood. CDR3 loop: CASIRRAYNEQFF. The CDR3 DNA sequence: TGTGCCAGCATAAGGAGGGCCTACAATGAGCAGTTCTTC.